The subject of this entry is one T cell receptor beta chain. Its antigen is still unknown. This specimen comes from a study of memory CD4+ T cells and cytomegalovirus serostatus. Background on the study: Of the healthy Belgian adults, 9 were CMV seropositive and 24 seronegative.

General study results and limits: Of 150 to 200 reported CMV TCRbeta sequences, 65 to 85 were found in memory CD4+ repertoires.

Single viable CD3+CD4+CD8-CD45RO+ cells were sorted as the memory CD4+ T cells. Total CD4+ T cells were enriched by CD4 positive selection. Data came from immunoSEQ multiplex PCR; TCRdb stores just in-frame clones and leaves some out. Here the sample spans approximately 40,000 clones, roughly three quarters being singletons. V was pared by 5 bases and J by 7 bases, with 17 bases between. The CDR3 loop spans 15 amino acids. CDR1 and CDR2 (germline): MDHEN, SYDVKM. The sample comprised memory CD4+ T cells from blood. This chain joins TRBV28 and TRBJ1-4; D call uncertain. This sequence originates from an adult in good health and CMV-seronegative. CDR3 amino acids: CASSISGLGSEKLFF. The CDR3 region has the DNA TGTGCCAGCAGTATATCCGGGTTAGGGAGTGAAAAACTGTTTTTT.